The entry below describes one TCR beta chain. Its antigen is as yet unknown. The data are from a study of a mutant IDH1 vaccine in newly diagnosed glioma. Described time point: week 23, last vaccination. Alongside topical imiquimod, each dose of vaccine comprised 300 ug of mutant IDH1 20-mer peptide. V lost 4 bases and J lost 9; bases outside the gene matches: 6. Germline assignment: CDR1 SEHNR and CDR2 FQNEAQ (reference sequence). The CDR3 is 14 amino acids. Profiling relied on immunoSEQ multiplex PCR, and the TCRdb table lists in-frame clones only, not all of them. In the table there are some 70,000 clones, roughly 84% of which are singletons.

The clonotype comes from a man aged 18 to 30 with glioma. The starting material was PBMCs, obtained from a glioma patient whose treatment included an IDH1 peptide vaccine. The J gene is TRBJ2-1, the V gene TRBV7-9; 10 nucleotides agree with TRBD2. The CDR3, as DNA: TGTGCCAGCAGCTCTGGCCTAGCGGGAGCTGAGCAGTTCTTC. It specifies CASSSGLAGAEQFF.